This T cell receptor (beta chain) stems from a study of shared clonotypes between healthy human individuals. Terminally differentiated effector memory CD45RA+ cells were excluded by CCR7 positive selection of CD45RO-negative cells. Some clones are missing from TCRdb's copy, which holds only in-frame ones; the method was immunoSEQ multiplex PCR. The sample records about 820,000 clones, around 92% being singletons. The clonotype was recovered from a man aged 30-40 years in good health. The specimen was naive CD8+ T cells sorted from blood.

The CDR3 DNA reads as TGCGCCAGCAGGGGACAGGGGGACACTGAAGCTTTCTTT. This sequence encodes CASRGQGDTEAFF. The chain carries TRBV4-1 and TRBJ1-1; 11 bases match TRBD1. The junction had 0 bases not matched to a gene; V was cut back by 6 bases and J by 3 bases. The V gene's germline CDR1 is MGHRA and CDR2 YSYEKL. The length of the CDR3 is 13 residues.